This T cell receptor (beta chain) derives from a study of neurological immune-mediated disorders (dated by TCRdb to the late 2010s). Background on the whole study: Peripheral blood TCR-beta repertoires from patients with HTLV-I-associated myelopathy (HAM/TSP), patients with multiple sclerosis, and healthy controls were compared in the study using UMI-based sequencing. The roughly 110 TCR-beta libraries covered PBMC samples along with longitudinal samples, technical triplicates, and paired sorted CD4+ and CD8+ T-cell subsets. Longitudinal HAM/TSP donors and healthy donors each had 3 time-points at intervals of about 3-45 months. Of the 70 or so subjects in the cohort, about 14 were HAM/TSP patients, about 34 were multiple sclerosis patients, and around 20 were healthy controls.

In its sample, this clonotype was seen many times. It lacks a known antigen. Nothing much larger sits one base from this clone, and base qualities are not available. The time point label on this specimen signifies: longitudinal time-point 2. The healthy controls were volunteers from blood banks in Maryland, USA. For the unsorted PBMC libraries, 2 million PBMCs were stored in RNAlater at -80 degrees C until RNA extraction and were used to generate the libraries. Peripheral blood was subjected to Ficoll-Hypaque density gradient centrifugation to isolate PBMCs, which were then cryopreserved in liquid nitrogen. The research as a whole found: TCR clonal expansion was highest in HAM/TSP patients and lowest in MS patients, with MS patients falling below even healthy controls. Across subjects, expanded clones never shared an identical CDR3 amino acid sequence, which suggests that the TCR-beta repertoires in every group were private.

cDNA was synthesized by template-switch 5'RACE using a primer carrying a 10-nucleotide random unique molecular identifier by which each TCR transcript was tagged. Over 180 million TCR-beta sequences, covering 15-18 subjects, were produced in each sequencing run. The RNeasy kit was used to extract total RNA. Using the KAPA Real-time Library Amplification kit, TCR-beta VDJ regions were amplified with primers for the TCR constant region and the 5'RACE anchor. Sample indexes and Illumina adaptors were added in a first PCR, after which library yield was increased in a second PCR. After purification with Ampure beads, the TCR product of roughly 650 bp was size-selected on a 2% E-gel SizeSelection system. Before pooling, libraries had their quality checked on a Bioanalyzer, their concentration measured with Qubit, and their quantity determined with the Kapa Library Quantification kit. Paired-end 2 x 150 bp sequencing of the libraries was performed on an Illumina HiSeq 2500. To increase sequence diversity, roughly 24-32% phiX was spiked into each library pool. On the authors' methods: Quality-filtered reads were processed with the UMI-based MiGEC pipeline, which removed over 90% of raw TCR sequences during error correction. VDJ genes were aligned to IMGT germline references, and each clonotype was defined by a unique CDR3 amino acid sequence together with V-J genes. Clonal expansion, Shannon diversity, and CDR3 relatedness (CalcPairwiseDistances, ClusterSamples) were evaluated with VDJtools, and phylogenetic trees were built with CLCbio workbench. A clone was classed as expanded if it had 8 or more unique UMIs, a cutoff based on coefficient-of-variation modelling across technical triplicates. TCRdb passed the public sequencing reads through fastp at Q25 and MiXCR, retaining productive beta sequences. Here each entry gathers all rows of one CDR3 protein and keeps the most common genes and DNA. These V and J calls rely on TCRdb rather than the paper's analysis. This sample holds about 60,000 distinct CDR3 sequences; more than 9.5% were observed only once. 12% of the sample goes to the ten largest clones.

This TCR derives from a young man in good health. The sequencing sample was made of PBMCs.

The DNA reads as follows: TGTTCAGCAGGGGACTCTACCTGGCAGCAGTACTTC. Its coded protein is CSAGDSTWQQYF. Here the chain combines TRBV6-5 and TRBJ2-7; the D segment might be TRBD1 or TRBD2, since each matches 6 bases. CDR1 MNHEY and CDR2 SVGAGI are derived from the germline V gene. The CDR3 spans 12 residues, from the cysteine through the phenylalanine. Kept here is only the CDR3 DNA, which spans 36 bases and is read in frame from base 1.